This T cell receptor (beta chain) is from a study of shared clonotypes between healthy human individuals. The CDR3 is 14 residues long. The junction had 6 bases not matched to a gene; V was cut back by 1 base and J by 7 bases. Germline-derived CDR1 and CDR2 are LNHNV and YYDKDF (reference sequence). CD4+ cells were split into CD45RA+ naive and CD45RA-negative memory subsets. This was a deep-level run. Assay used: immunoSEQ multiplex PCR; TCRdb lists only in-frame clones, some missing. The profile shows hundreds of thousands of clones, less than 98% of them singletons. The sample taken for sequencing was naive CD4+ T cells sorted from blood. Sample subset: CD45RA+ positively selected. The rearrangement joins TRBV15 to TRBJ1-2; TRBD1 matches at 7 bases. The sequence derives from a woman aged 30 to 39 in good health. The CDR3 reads CATSRGQGNGGYTF. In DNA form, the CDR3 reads TGTGCCACCAGCAGAGGACAGGGTAACGGTGGCTACACCTTC.